This T cell receptor beta chain derives from a study of blood T cell repertoires in COVID-19. Study as a whole: From the United States, Italy and Spain came samples of acute and convalescent COVID-19.

Trimming stripped 3 bases from V and 4 bases from J, with 13 bases between. From germline, CDR1 is KGHSH and CDR2 LQKENI. The CDR3 extends over 15 amino acids. Per the original data handling: Estimated nucleated cell counts came from reference gene primer amplification. Method: immunoSEQ multiplex PCR; TCRdb's copy keeps in-frame clones and lacks some. V, J and clone size were drawn from that table, and D and trimming were deduced from the DNA. The sample carries roughly 300,000 clones, 80% to 95% recorded once. The receptor was isolated from a woman in her thirties who had recovered from COVID-19. This chain connects TRBV18 to TRBJ1-5; D not resolved. The source material was PBMCs or T cells enriched from blood (not recorded which). The CDR3 sequence is CASSPDGRGNQPQHF. The CDR3 DNA follows: TGTGCCAGCTCACCCGATGGCCGAGGAAATCAGCCCCAGCATTTT.